This TCR beta chain stems from a study of CD8+CD57+ T cells in acquired aplastic anemia. Genomic DNA, the template, was used for profiling of the TCR beta VDJ and CDR3. A single record per CDR3 protein comes from TCRdb applying MiXCR to the reads. Of about 470,000 distinct CDR3 sequences listed, about a third were seen once; the top ten hold around 0.82%. Whole-study findings and limits: Controls and patients did not differ significantly in CD8+ Simpson's diversity.

For this clonotype: Its target is not known. A junction boundary mismatches the germline segment, possibly from a read error.

Patients selected for sequencing had displayed CD8+CD57+ cell expansion by flow cytometry. This CDR3 has 12 residues. Germline V gene lookup returns CDR1 DFQATT and CDR2 SNEGSKA (reference sequence). The clonotype originates from a human donor with aplastic anemia. The sequenced sample consisted of sorted CD4+, CD8+, or CD8+CD57+ T cells (not recorded which) from PBMCs. The rearrangement joins TRBV20-1 to TRBJ1-1; D is unclear. The CDR3 spells CSAGSGGLEASF. For the CDR3, the DNA is TGCAGTGCCGGGAGCGGCGGACTCGAAGCTTCCTTT.